These 15 T cell receptor beta chains were all obtained from the same sample, sequenced in a study of T cells after yellow fever vaccination. One entry per CDR3 protein results from TCRdb running MiXCR on the 5' RACE reads. This sample yields 200,000 to 300,000 distinct CDR3 sequences, of which 10% to 15% are seen a single time; roughly 0.5% belongs to the top ten. The input for sequencing was CD4+ T cells sorted from PBMCs, taken 45 days after the yellow fever booster vaccination. Source of these receptors: a man aged 25-45 years who received the YFV17D yellow fever vaccine.

This clonotype was counted a few times. This rearrangement joins TRBV12-3 or TRBV12-4 to TRBJ1-1; D is uncertain. There are 13 residues in the CDR3. Trimming took 5 bases from V and 0 from J, leaving 7 bases between them. CDR3 region: CASSPLVNTEAFF. The CDR3 nucleotides read TGTGCCAGCAGTCCCTTGGTGAACACTGAAGCTTTCTTT.

There are a few counts of this clonotype. The CDR3 protein is CASSYAGFTNTGELFF. The CDR3 nucleotides read TGTGCCAGCAGTTACGCCGGGTTTACGAACACCGGGGAGCTGTTTTTT. The chain uses TRBV6-5 and TRBJ2-2; no clear D gene. The CDR3 is 16 residues long. Germline assignment: CDR1 MNHEY and CDR2 SVGAGI. V lost 2 bases to trimming and J lost 0 bases, with 10 bases between them.

This clonotype was seen a few times. J is TRBJ2-3 and V is TRBV27; 7 bases match TRBD2. Trimming at V came to 7 bases and at J to 8 bases, leaving 6 bases not matched to a gene. This CDR3 is built from 12 residues. Germline V gives CDR1 MNHEY, CDR2 SMNVEV (reference sequence). CDR3 nucleotides: TGTGCCAGCAAGGCGGGAGTCGGTACGCAGTATTTT. It codes for CASKAGVGTQYF.

The genes are TRBV7-2 and TRBJ2-7, with 10 bases fitting TRBD2. Germline lookup yields CDR1 SGHTA and CDR2 FQGNSA. This CDR3 is 15 amino acids long. Trimming took 5 bases from V and 2 from J; bases not matched to a gene: 6. CDR3 region: CASSAVLAGPYEQYF. The CDR3, as DNA: TGTGCCAGCAGCGCAGTACTAGCGGGACCCTACGAGCAGTACTTC.

This sequence joins TRBV6-5 and TRBJ2-2, with 7 bases identical to TRBD2. The CDR3 is 18 amino acids. Germline trimming cut 2 bases from V and 3 bases from J; bases unmatched to any gene: 12. CDR1 MNHEY and CDR2 SVGAGI come from the germline V gene. This CDR3 reads CASSYDRGDPNYTGELFF. The CDR3 DNA follows: TGTGCCAGCAGTTACGATCGGGGGGACCCAAACTACACCGGGGAGCTGTTTTTT.

The V call is TRBV12-3 or TRBV12-4, the J call TRBJ2-1; TRBD1 matches 7 bases. This CDR3 is built from 13 residues. With V trimmed by 5 bases and J by 4 bases, 2 bases remained unmatched. CDR3 sequence (DNA): TGTGCCAGCAGTACGGACAGGTACAATGAGCAGTTCTTC. Its protein is CASSTDRYNEQFF.

The genes are TRBV9 and TRBJ2-1, with D uncertain. V lost 8 bases to trimming and J lost 0 bases, with 12 bases between them. The CDR3 spans 14 residues. Germline values: CDR1 SGDLS, CDR2 YYNGEE. CDR3 residues: CASGTDSSYNEQFF. CDR3 nucleotide sequence: TGTGCCAGTGGAACGGATAGCTCCTACAATGAGCAGTTCTTC.

This clonotype was seen repeatedly, ten times or more. The gene calls are TRBV6-5 and TRBJ2-5; a weak D match, TRBD2 (6 bases). With 0 bases removed from V and 4 bases from J, the gap between germline ends came to 9 bases. Germline CDR1 and CDR2: MNHEY and SVGAGI. The CDR3 covers 14 residues. The CDR3 DNA reads as TGTGCCAGCAGTTACTCCCTGCGGGGAGAGACCCAGTACTTC. Translated, it gives CASSYSLRGETQYF.

This clonotype was observed a few times. The V and J genes are TRBV9 and TRBJ2-5; D may be TRBD1 (5 bases). Looked up from germline, CDR1 is SGDLS and CDR2 is YYNGEE. This CDR3 is built from 14 residues. V shed 3 bases and J shed 1 base, with 10 bases lying between them. CDR3 region: CASSAGTGQETQYF. The CDR3 DNA reads as TGTGCCAGCAGCGCCGGAACAGGCCAAGAGACCCAGTACTTC.

This clonotype showed up just a few times. The rearrangement uses TRBV12-3 or TRBV12-4 and TRBJ2-1; D is unclear. V dropped 4 bases and J dropped 9 bases, with 13 bases sitting between them. The CDR3 contains 13 residues. CDR3 region: CASSSSRVSEQFF. CDR3 bases: TGTGCCAGCAGTTCGAGTCGAGTGAGTGAGCAGTTCTTC.

This clonotype has at least ten counts. The rearrangement uses TRBV24-1 and TRBJ2-3; maybe TRBD1 (6 bases). Trimming shortened V by 7 bases and J by 3 bases, and 16 bases separated the two germline ends. The CDR3 loop spans 15 amino acids. Germline V CDR1 and CDR2: KGHDR, SFDVKD. The CDR3 loop is CATSDVGAGTDTQYF. CDR3 DNA sequence: TGTGCCACCAGCGACGTGGGGGCTGGGACAGATACGCAGTATTTT.

This clonotype was counted ten times or more. The rearrangement links TRBV7-9 to TRBJ2-2; no reliable D call. The CDR3 sequence is 13 residues long. V lost 5 bases, J lost 7 bases, and 11 bases lay in between. Germline CDR1 reads SEHNR; CDR2 reads FQNEAQ (reference sequence). The CDR3 DNA is TGTGCCAGCAGCCAAAATGCGGACGGGGAGCTGTTTTTT. It is translated as CASSQNADGELFF.

This clonotype occurred a few times. The chain couples TRBV7-2 to TRBJ2-7, with a possible D match to TRBD2 (6 bases). V was shortened by 5 bases and J by 0 bases, with 11 bases between the two germline ends. CDR3 size: 14 residues. CDR1 and CDR2 (germline): SGHTA, FQGNSA. CDR3 in DNA: TGTGCCAGCAGCGTCGGGGGTCTCTCCTACGAGCAGTACTTC. Translated, it gives CASSVGGLSYEQYF.

V is TRBV5-1 and J is TRBJ2-5; 13 bases are shared with TRBD2. This CDR3 spans 17 amino acids. Looked up from germline, CDR1 is SGHRS and CDR2 is YFSETQ. J was trimmed by 4 bases and V by 3 bases; bases with no gene match: 9. CDR3 protein: CASSYGTSGMGLETQYF. CDR3 coding DNA: TGCGCCAGCAGCTACGGGACTAGCGGGATGGGTTTAGAGACCCAGTACTTC.

This clonotype was counted ten times or more. The chain carries TRBV12-3 or TRBV12-4 and TRBJ1-1; TRBD1 is a possible D gene (5 bases). The CDR3 is 14 residues long. Trimming took 3 bases from V and 1 from J, leaving 9 bases between them. The CDR3 sequence: CASSFGGGNTEAFF. The CDR3 nucleotides read TGTGCCAGCAGTTTCGGGGGTGGGAACACTGAAGCTTTCTTT.